The sequence of this TCR beta chain was determined in a study of blood T cell repertoires in COVID-19. Study background: PBMCs, B-cell-depleted T cells, or T cells were the source of the cDNA or gDNA that made up the material.

Produced via immunoSEQ multiplex PCR; TCRdb's table is partial and in-frame only. The sample shows 94,000 or so clones, around 90% of them seen only once. Trimming at V came to 5 bases and at J to 10 bases, leaving 11 bases not matched to a gene. In germline, CDR1 is SQVTM, CDR2 ANQGSEA. This CDR3 comprises 15 residues. The clonotype comes from a woman of 80 years or more with active COVID-19. Sequenced sample: peripheral blood. The chain links TRBV29-1 to TRBJ2-1; 13 positions match TRBD2. The CDR3 region is CSVFGGLAGREEQFF. The CDR3 bases are TGCAGCGTTTTTGGGGGACTAGCGGGGAGAGAGGAGCAGTTCTTC.